The sequence of this T cell receptor beta chain was determined in a study of PD-1 blockade in classical Hodgkin lymphoma. Study-level results: Significantly greater TCR diversity emerged by C4D1 in CD4+ cells but not CD8+ cells. Undefined causes, possibly disease activity or prior therapy, underlie the repertoire differences.

Clones were read by immunoSEQ multiplex PCR, and TCRdb kept only the in-frame ones, dropping some. The sample lists tens of thousands of clones, roughly three quarters occurring once. On this clone itself: The antigen remains unidentified.

The sample's time point: cycle 4 day 1 (C4D1), after six to seven weeks of nivolumab. All trial patients relapsed after autologous stem cell transplantation. Progressive disease, partial response or complete response was each patient's best response. The clonotype was recovered from a human donor with classical Hodgkin lymphoma. Sample: peripheral blood mononuclear cells (PBMCs), taken before the fourth cycle of nivolumab.

CDR3 region: CASSMERRGDYGYTF. CDR3 nucleotides: TGTGCCAGTAGTATGGAGCGGAGGGGTGACTATGGCTACACCTTC. The chain uses TRBV19 and TRBJ1-2; perhaps TRBD1 as D (5 bases). Trimming pared 3 bases from V and 3 bases from J, leaving 14 bases between. The CDR3 length is 15 residues. The germline gives CDR1 LNHDA, CDR2 SQIVND (reference sequence).